The clone carrying this T cell receptor beta chain has a count of ten or more. As yet, its antigen is unknown. The CDR3 regions of TCR beta were amplified from RNA transcripts. Carried out on the TCR CDR3, a first-round RT-PCR used the HTBI primer set. Via MiXCR, TCRdb re-called the multiplex PCR reads, giving one row per CDR3 protein. The repertoire consists of around 480,000 distinct CDR3 sequences, with roughly 14% occurring once and the leading ten covering about 17%. V gave up 1 base and J gave up 4 bases; unmatched junction bases: 5. The length of the CDR3 is 17 residues. Germline V lookup: CDR1 MNHNS, CDR2 SASEGT. This sample is drawn from a study of T cells in Graves' hyperthyroidism and ophthalmopathy. When ophthalmopathy did not progress within 18 months, Graves' hyperthyroidism was considered stable. From more than 9 ml of fresh peripheral blood, PBMCs were isolated. Points from the study as a whole: Most thyroid clonotypes expanded above 0.001 appeared in blood too.

V gene TRBV6-1 combines with J gene TRBJ2-2; TRBD2 matches at 11 bases. This TCR derives from a young woman with Graves' hyperthyroidism. The source material was blood. CDR3 sequence: CASSEDIAGGITGELFF. CDR3 nucleotides: TGTGCCAGCAGTGAAGACATAGCGGGAGGGATCACCGGGGAGCTGTTTTTT.